Following are 22 T cell receptor beta chains from one sample sequenced in a study of T cell changes during pregnancy in multiple sclerosis. Produced via immunoSEQ multiplex PCR; TCRdb's table is partial and in-frame only. The table records around 71,000 clones, roughly 94% of them present only once. The sample was peripheral blood, taken after pregnancy. These TCRs come from a female donor with multiple sclerosis, enrolled in a pregnancy study.

The chain couples TRBV6-8 to TRBJ2-3; D is undetermined. CDR1 and CDR2 from the germline V gene are MNHGY and SAAAGT. The CDR3 is made up of 14 amino acids. Trimming pared 5 bases from V and 2 bases from J, leaving 11 bases between. The chain's CDR3 is CASSPLDTTDTQYF. The CDR3 bases are TGTGCCAGCAGTCCCCTAGATACCACAGATACGCAGTATTTT.

The J gene is TRBJ2-6, the V gene TRBV25-1; D is undetermined. CDR1 and CDR2 (germline): MGHDK, SYGVNS. V was shortened by 3 bases and J by 0 bases, with 3 bases between the two germline ends. The CDR3 is 14 residues long. The DNA for the CDR3 is TGTGCCAGCAGTGACAACTCTGGGGCCAACGTCCTGACTTTC. Its protein product is CASSDNSGANVLTF.

The gene calls are TRBV30 and TRBJ2-3, with a possible D match to TRBD2 (5 bases). With 4 bases removed from V and 4 bases from J, the gap between germline ends came to 18 bases. Per the germline V gene, CDR1 is GTSNPN and CDR2 is SVGIG (reference sequence). The CDR3 is 15 amino acids. CDR3 bases: TGTGCCTGGACTCGATGGGGAGTTTCGCCAGATACGCAGTATTTT. Its protein is CAWTRWGVSPDTQYF.

This clone was recorded a few times. The chain combines TRBV2 with TRBJ1-2; D might be TRBD1 (5 bases). Trimming took 6 bases from V and 2 from J, leaving 10 bases between them. This CDR3 region has 13 residues. The V gene's germline CDR1 is SNHLY and CDR2 FYNNEI. CDR3: CASRDQGNYGYTF. Here the CDR3 DNA reads TGTGCCAGCAGGGACCAGGGCAACTATGGCTACACCTTC.

This clone was recorded once. In nucleotides, the CDR3 is TGTGCCAGCAGTCGAAGCAACGTGCGGGATACGCAGTATTTT. This translates into CASSRSNVRDTQYF. The rearrangement joins TRBV7-9 to TRBJ2-3; D is ambiguous. CDR3 length: 14 residues. Per the germline V gene, CDR1 is SEHNR and CDR2 is FQNEAQ (reference sequence). Trimming removed 6 bases from V and 6 bases from J, with 16 bases in between.

The rearrangement uses TRBV9 and TRBJ2-1; tentative D call: TRBD2 (6 bases). The CDR3 is made up of 14 amino acids. CDR1 SGDLS and CDR2 YYNGEE come from the germline V gene. V was cut by 1 base and J by 4 bases, with 9 bases left in between. In DNA, the CDR3 is TGTGCCAGCAGCGTAACCGGGACTTACAATGAGCAGTTCTTC. Amino acids: CASSVTGTYNEQFF. The variable domain in full, with the rest retrieved from reference TRBV9 and TRBJ2-1, is DSGVTQTPKHLITATGQRVTLRCSPRSGDLSVYWYQQSLDQGLQFLIQYYNGEERAKGNILERFSAQQFPDLHSELNLSSLELGDSALYFCASSVTGTYNEQFFGPGTRLTVL.

V is TRBV10-3 and J is TRBJ2-3, with D unclear. This CDR3 has 13 residues. CDR1 is ENHRY, CDR2 SYGVKD, per germline. V shed 4 bases and J shed 5 bases, with 10 bases lying between them. The CDR3 loop reads CAISGQTGDTQYF. CDR3 sequence (DNA): TGTGCCATCAGTGGACAAACCGGAGATACGCAGTATTTT.

The rearrangement links TRBV18 to TRBJ2-3, with D perhaps TRBD2 (5 bases). This CDR3 contains 15 residues. V lost 6 bases and J 2 bases, leaving 15 bases between the germline ends. CDR1 and CDR2 from the germline V gene are KGHSH and LQKENI. Here the CDR3 DNA reads TGTGCCAGCTCCCTTTCGAGCGGCCCCACAGATACGCAGTATTTT. Protein product: CASSLSSGPTDTQYF.

V is TRBV13 and J is TRBJ1-2; D is unresolved. CDR3 size: 14 residues. V lost 4 bases and J 4 bases, leaving 13 bases between the germline ends. Germline assignment: CDR1 PRHDT and CDR2 FYEKMQ (reference sequence). Here the CDR3 reads CASSSSVMGYGYTF. As DNA, the CDR3 is TGTGCCAGCAGCTCTAGCGTGATGGGCTATGGCTACACCTTC.

The CDR3: CASSQDSRTGTGVGYTF. The DNA of the CDR3 is TGCGCCAGCAGCCAAGATTCTCGAACCGGGACAGGGGTTGGCTACACCTTC. The chain recombines TRBV4-1 with TRBJ1-2, with 10 bases lining up with TRBD1. The CDR3 consists of 17 residues. V shed 0 bases, J shed 7 bases, and the junction held 11 bases outside the gene matches. The germline gives CDR1 MGHRA, CDR2 YSYEKL.

The chain has TRBV4-1 and TRBJ2-1, with 8 nucleotides matching TRBD2. Trimming took 4 bases from V and 2 from J; bases not matched to a gene: 4. This CDR3 has 15 amino acids. Germline CDR1 is MGHRA and CDR2 is YSYEKL. CDR3 in amino acids: CASSRSGTTYNEQFF. Here the CDR3 DNA reads TGCGCCAGCAGCCGTAGCGGGACGACCTACAATGAGCAGTTCTTC.

V and J are TRBV4-1 and TRBJ2-7; 8 bases map to TRBD2. The CDR3 runs 16 residues. V lost 0 bases, J lost 5 bases, and 9 bases stayed unmatched. Germline V CDR1 and CDR2: MGHRA, YSYEKL. CDR3 residues: CASSQEFVAGFDEQYF. The CDR3 DNA reads as TGCGCCAGCAGCCAAGAATTCGTAGCGGGATTCGACGAGCAGTACTTC.

The V and J genes are TRBV29-1 and TRBJ2-7; TRBD1 might be the D (6 bases). The germline CDR1 and CDR2 sequences are SQVTM and ANQGSEA. The CDR3 totals 13 residues. V gave up 3 bases and J gave up 5 bases, with 14 bases separating them. CDR3 nucleotides: TGCAGCGTTGAGAACAGGGTCCGGAACGAGCAGTACTTC. It encodes CSVENRVRNEQYF.

This sequence joins TRBV4-1 and TRBJ2-2, with D tentatively TRBD2 (6 bases). The ends were cut back, 1 base at V and 3 bases at J, with 9 bases in the middle. This CDR3 is built from 15 residues. Per the germline V gene, CDR1 is MGHRA and CDR2 is YSYEKL. CDR3 in DNA: TGCGCCAGCAGCCAAGGGGGGGTCGACACCGGGGAGCTGTTTTTT. Amino acid sequence: CASSQGGVDTGELFF.

This clone has a single count. The chain combines TRBV13 with TRBJ2-7; no reliable D call. The CDR3 runs to 11 residues. The germline V gene has CDR1 PRHDT and CDR2 FYEKMQ (reference sequence). Trimming cost V 5 bases and J 1 base, with 3 bases left between them. The CDR3 region is CASSQSYEQYF. The DNA for the CDR3 is TGTGCCAGCAGCCAATCCTACGAGCAGTACTTC. Full variable domain (missing parts from reference TRBV13 and TRBJ2-7): AAGVIQSPRHLIKEKRETATLKCYPIPRHDTVYWYQQGPGQDPQFLISFYEKMQSDKGSIPDRFSAQQFSDYHSELNMSSLELGDSALYFCASSQSYEQYFGPGTRLTVT.

The rearrangement uses TRBV7-3 and TRBJ2-3; maybe TRBD2 (6 bases). CDR1 is SGHTA and CDR2 is FQGTGA in the germline V gene. This CDR3 has 15 residues. Trimming pared 1 base from V and 3 bases from J, leaving 11 bases between. CDR3 loop: CASSLRGRGTDTQYF. CDR3 DNA: TGTGCCAGCAGCTTAAGGGGCCGGGGGACAGATACGCAGTATTTT.

This clone was found a few times. The rearrangement uses TRBV18 and TRBJ1-2; the D gene is possibly TRBD1 (6 bases). V was cut by 1 base and J by 1 base, with 13 bases left in between. The CDR3 is 16 residues long. Germline lookup yields CDR1 KGHSH and CDR2 LQKENI. Here the CDR3 reads CASSPQWTDRNYGYTF. The CDR3 bases are TGTGCCAGCTCACCACAATGGACAGACCGTAACTATGGCTACACCTTC.

The CDR3 is CASSFEPVVLFQETQYF. In DNA, the CDR3 is TGCGCCAGCAGCTTCGAACCGGTAGTACTATTCCAAGAGACCCAGTACTTC. The chain couples TRBV5-1 to TRBJ2-5; unclear D gene. Germline values: CDR1 SGHRS, CDR2 YFSETQ. The CDR3 extends over 17 amino acids. The V end lost 2 bases, the J end lost 1 base, and 18 bases lay between the germline ends.

The rearrangement joins TRBV27 to TRBJ2-5, with D uncertain. V lost 4 bases, J lost 2 bases, and 17 bases lay in between. CDR1 and CDR2 (germline): MNHEY, SMNVEV (reference sequence). The CDR3 contains 16 residues. The DNA of the CDR3 is TGTGCCAGCAGTTCCCTCCCCCGGCGGTTTCAAGAGACCCAGTACTTC. Its protein product is CASSSLPRRFQETQYF.

This chain connects TRBV2 to TRBJ2-2; 8 bases match TRBD2. V trimming: 4 bases; J trimming: 0 bases; junction bases outside the gene matches: 1. The CDR3 loop spans 15 amino acids. Germline V CDR1 and CDR2: SNHLY, FYNNEI. In DNA, the CDR3 is TGTGCCAGCAGTGGACTAGCGTCGAACACCGGGGAGCTGTTTTTT. Translation gives CASSGLASNTGELFF. Together with reference TRBV2 and TRBJ2-2, the CDR3 gives the full variable domain: EPEVTQTPSHQVTQMGQEVILRCVPISNHLYFYWYRQILGQKVEFLVSFYNNEISEKSEIFDDQFSVERPDGSNFTLKIRSTKLEDSAMYFCASSGLASNTGELFFGEGSRLTVL.

This chain links TRBV2 with TRBJ2-2; D is possibly TRBD1 (6 bases). Germline values: CDR1 SNHLY, CDR2 FYNNEI. The CDR3 totals 15 residues. The V end lost 7 bases, the J end lost 0 bases, and 12 bases lay between the germline ends. As DNA, the CDR3 is TGTGCCAGCAAAGAGCAGGGGCCGAACACCGGGGAGCTGTTTTTT. As protein: CASKEQGPNTGELFF.

The V gene is TRBV5-6, the J gene TRBJ2-7; perhaps TRBD2 as D (5 bases). Germline V CDR1 and CDR2: SGHDT, YYEEEE. V was trimmed by 3 bases and J by 4 bases, leaving 11 bases between them. The CDR3 length is 13 residues. CDR3 protein: CASSWRSEYEQYF. For the CDR3, the DNA is TGTGCCAGCAGCTGGAGGAGTGAGTACGAGCAGTACTTC.